Here is one T cell receptor beta chain with its context. With 7 bases removed from V and 7 bases from J, the gap between germline ends came to 13 bases. The germline V gene has CDR1 WSHSY and CDR2 SAAADI. There are 12 residues in the CDR3. This sample was included in a study of control samples from healthy donors and cancer patients. Here immunoSEQ multiplex PCR was the method, and the copy in TCRdb shows in-frame clones only, minus some. The profile shows around 97,000 clones, approximately 90% of them singletons. The TCR originated in a man aged 60 to 69 with lung cancer. Sequenced sample: PBMCs. The genes are TRBV10-2 and TRBJ1-1; D not certain. The CDR3 loop is CASMGDYSEAFF. CDR3 sequence (DNA): TGCGCCAGCATGGGTGACTACAGTGAAGCTTTCTTT.